The clone carrying this TCR beta chain has a count of ten or more. The data were obtained in a study of Graves' ophthalmopathy and Graves' hyperthyroidism. The CDR3 totals 15 residues. The germline CDR1 and CDR2 sequences are LNHDA and SQIVND (reference sequence). Trimming cost V 6 bases and J 2 bases, with 17 bases left between them. The authors amplified TCR beta CDR3 regions, and they did so from RNA transcripts for repertoire sequencing. HTBI primers served in a first-round RT-PCR, which a second-round multiplex PCR followed. TCRdb reanalysed the multiplex PCR reads using MiXCR and keeps one entry per CDR3 protein. In the table there are 350,000 to 400,000 distinct CDR3 sequences, 18% of which are singletons.

The source of this sequence is a woman aged 18-29 years with Graves' ophthalmopathy. Sample: peripheral blood. The V gene is TRBV19, the J gene TRBJ2-7; the D call may be TRBD1 or TRBD2 (5 bases each). CDR3: CASSQLRDGAYEQYF. For the CDR3, the DNA is TGTGCCAGTAGCCAACTCCGGGACGGAGCCTACGAGCAGTACTTC.